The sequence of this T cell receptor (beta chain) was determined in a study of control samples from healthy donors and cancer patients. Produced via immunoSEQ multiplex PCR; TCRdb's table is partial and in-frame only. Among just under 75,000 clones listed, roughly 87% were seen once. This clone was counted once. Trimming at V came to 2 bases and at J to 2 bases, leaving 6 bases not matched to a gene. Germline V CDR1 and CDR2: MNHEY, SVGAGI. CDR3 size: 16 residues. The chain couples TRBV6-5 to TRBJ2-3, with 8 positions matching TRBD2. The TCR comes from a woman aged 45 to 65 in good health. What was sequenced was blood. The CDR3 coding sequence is TGTGCCAGCAGTTACGGTTTTAGCGGGACCACAGATACGCAGTATTTT. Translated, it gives CASSYGFSGTTDTQYF.